This T cell receptor (beta chain) was found in a study of OX40 agonist ivuxolimab in advanced cancers. Study overall: Dose-escalation patients suffered from hepatocellular carcinoma, melanoma, renal cell or head and neck cancer.

Study-wide results and limits: Partial responders receiving 0.1-3.0 mg/kg showed among the lowest clonal expansion. In CD8+ T cells, expanded clones were on average more numerous than in CD4+.

The CDR3 has 14 amino acids. The germline V gene has CDR1 KGHSH and CDR2 LQKENI. V shed 6 bases and J shed 2 bases, with 10 bases lying between them. As for this clone: Its antigen is undetermined.

The assay was immunoSEQ multiplex PCR, and TCRdb's table has in-frame clones only and misses some. This repertoire shows more than 30,000 clones, roughly 86% found once; its top ten account for roughly 2.3%. The J gene is TRBJ1-4, the V gene TRBV18, with a weak D call TRBD1 (6 bases). The source is an adult with an advanced solid tumor such as melanoma, head and neck, liver or kidney cancer. The sample was CD4+ or CD8+ T cells sorted from blood, taken in a trial of the OX40 agonist ivuxolimab. Here the CDR3 DNA reads TGTGCCAGCTCTAGGGGGAGGACTAATGAAAAACTGTTTTTT. Translation: CASSRGRTNEKLFF.